The present TCR beta chain was sequenced within a study of T-cell reconstitution after alpha-beta-depleted transplantation in children. The library targeted TCRbeta and was prepared with unique molecular identifiers. TCRdb passed the PCR reads through MiXCR, listing each CDR3 protein once. The repertoire consists of 250,000 to 350,000 distinct CDR3 sequences, with 9.9% occurring once and the leading ten covering 10%. The sequencing used PBMCs from the stem cell graft donor, collected from the stem cell graft. The sequence came from a human donor who donated a stem cell graft to a child with SCID.

The CDR3 sequence is CSVDRQGETQYF. The CDR3, as DNA: TGCAGCGTTGACAGACAGGGAGAGACCCAGTACTTC. J is TRBJ2-5 and V is TRBV29-1; 7 nucleotides line up with TRBD1. The CDR3 consists of 12 residues. The germline V gene has CDR1 SQVTM and CDR2 ANQGSEA. V lost 3 bases to trimming and J lost 4 bases; unmatched junction nucleotides: 2.